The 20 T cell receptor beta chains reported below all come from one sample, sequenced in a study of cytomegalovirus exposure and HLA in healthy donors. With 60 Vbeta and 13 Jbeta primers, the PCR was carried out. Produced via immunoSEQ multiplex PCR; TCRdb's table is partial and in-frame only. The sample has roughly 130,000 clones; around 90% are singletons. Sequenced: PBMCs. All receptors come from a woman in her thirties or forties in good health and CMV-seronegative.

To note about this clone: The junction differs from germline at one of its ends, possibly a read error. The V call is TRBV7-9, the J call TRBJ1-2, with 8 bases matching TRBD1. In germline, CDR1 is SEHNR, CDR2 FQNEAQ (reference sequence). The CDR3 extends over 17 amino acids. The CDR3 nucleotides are TGTTCCAGCAGCTCAGCTGGACAGGGCAGAATCAACTATGGCTACACCTTC. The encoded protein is CSSSSAGQGRINYGYTF.

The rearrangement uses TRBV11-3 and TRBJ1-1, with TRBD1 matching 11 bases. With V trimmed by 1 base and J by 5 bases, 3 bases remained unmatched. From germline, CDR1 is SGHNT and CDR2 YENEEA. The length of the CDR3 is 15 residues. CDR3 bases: TGTGCCAGCAGCTTAGCCGGGACAGGGGGGACTGAAGCTTTCTTT. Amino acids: CASSLAGTGGTEAFF.

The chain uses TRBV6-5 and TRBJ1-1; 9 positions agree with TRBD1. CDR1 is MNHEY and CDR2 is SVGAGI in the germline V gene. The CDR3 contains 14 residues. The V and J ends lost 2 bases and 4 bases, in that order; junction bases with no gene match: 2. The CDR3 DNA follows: TGTGCCAGCAGTTACGGACAGGGGAGCACTGAAGCTTTCTTT. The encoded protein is CASSYGQGSTEAFF.

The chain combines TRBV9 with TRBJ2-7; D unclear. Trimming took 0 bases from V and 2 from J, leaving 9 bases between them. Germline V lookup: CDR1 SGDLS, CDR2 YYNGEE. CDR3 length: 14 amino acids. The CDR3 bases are TGTGCCAGCAGCGTAGAGGCGGCACCCTACGAGCAGTACTTC. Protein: CASSVEAAPYEQYF. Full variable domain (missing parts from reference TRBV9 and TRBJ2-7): DSGVTQTPKHLITATGQRVTLRCSPRSGDLSVYWYQQSLDQGLQFLIQYYNGEERAKGNILERFSAQQFPDLHSELNLSSLELGDSALYFCASSVEAAPYEQYFGPGTRLTVT.

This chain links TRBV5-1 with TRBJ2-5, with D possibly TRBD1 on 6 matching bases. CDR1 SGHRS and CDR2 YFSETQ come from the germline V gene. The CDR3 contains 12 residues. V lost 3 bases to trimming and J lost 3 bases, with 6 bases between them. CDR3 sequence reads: CASSWDKETQYF. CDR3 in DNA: TGCGCCAGCAGCTGGGACAAAGAGACCCAGTACTTC.

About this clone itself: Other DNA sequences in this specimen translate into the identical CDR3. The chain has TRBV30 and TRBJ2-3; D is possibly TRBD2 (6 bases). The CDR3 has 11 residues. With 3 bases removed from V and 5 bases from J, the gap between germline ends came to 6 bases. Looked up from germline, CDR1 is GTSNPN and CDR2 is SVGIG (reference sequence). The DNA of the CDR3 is TGTGCCTGGAGCGGGGGAGATACGCAGTATTTT. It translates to CAWSGGDTQYF.

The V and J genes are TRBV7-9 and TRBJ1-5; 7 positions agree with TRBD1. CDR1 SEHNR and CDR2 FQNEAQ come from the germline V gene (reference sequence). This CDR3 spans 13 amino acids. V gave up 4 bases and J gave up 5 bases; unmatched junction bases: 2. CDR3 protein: CASSSQGDQPQHF. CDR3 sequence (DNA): TGTGCCAGCAGCTCGCAGGGGGATCAGCCCCAGCATTTT.

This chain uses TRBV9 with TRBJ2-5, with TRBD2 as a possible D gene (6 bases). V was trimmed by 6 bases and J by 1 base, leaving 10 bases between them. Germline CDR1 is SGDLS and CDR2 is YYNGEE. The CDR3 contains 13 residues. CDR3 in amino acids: CASTAGSQETQYF. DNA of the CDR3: TGTGCCAGCACGGCGGGATCCCAAGAGACCCAGTACTTC.

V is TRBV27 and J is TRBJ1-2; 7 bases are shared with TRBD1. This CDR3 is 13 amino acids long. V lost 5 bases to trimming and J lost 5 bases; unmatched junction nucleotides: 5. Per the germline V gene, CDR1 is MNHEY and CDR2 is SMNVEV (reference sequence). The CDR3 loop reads CASSHRDRYGYTF. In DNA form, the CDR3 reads TGTGCCAGCAGTCACCGGGACAGATATGGCTACACCTTC.

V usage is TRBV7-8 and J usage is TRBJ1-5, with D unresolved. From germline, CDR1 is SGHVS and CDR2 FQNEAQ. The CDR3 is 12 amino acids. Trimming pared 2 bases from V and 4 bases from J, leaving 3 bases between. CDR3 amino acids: CASSLSNQPQHF. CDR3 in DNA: TGTGCCAGCAGCTTATCGAATCAGCCCCAGCATTTT.

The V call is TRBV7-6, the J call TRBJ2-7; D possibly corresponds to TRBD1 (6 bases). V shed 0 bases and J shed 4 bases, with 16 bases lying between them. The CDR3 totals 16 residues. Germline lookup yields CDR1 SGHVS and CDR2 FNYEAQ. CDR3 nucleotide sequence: TGTGCCAGCAGCTTAGCGGTCCAGGGGAGTATGTACGAGCAGTACTTC. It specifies CASSLAVQGSMYEQYF.

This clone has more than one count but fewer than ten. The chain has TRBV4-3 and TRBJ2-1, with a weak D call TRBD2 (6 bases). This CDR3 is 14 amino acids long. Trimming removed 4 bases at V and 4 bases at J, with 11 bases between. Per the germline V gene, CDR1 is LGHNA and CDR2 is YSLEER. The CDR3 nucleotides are TGCGCCAGCAGCCCTGGGGGAGGATACAATGAGCAGTTCTTC. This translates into CASSPGGGYNEQFF.

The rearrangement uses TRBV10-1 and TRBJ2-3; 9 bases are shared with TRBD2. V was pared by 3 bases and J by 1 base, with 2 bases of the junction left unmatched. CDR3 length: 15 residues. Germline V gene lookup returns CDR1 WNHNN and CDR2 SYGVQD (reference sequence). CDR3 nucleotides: TGCGCCAGCAGTGAAGGACTAGCGCGCACAGATACGCAGTATTTT. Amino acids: CASSEGLARTDTQYF.

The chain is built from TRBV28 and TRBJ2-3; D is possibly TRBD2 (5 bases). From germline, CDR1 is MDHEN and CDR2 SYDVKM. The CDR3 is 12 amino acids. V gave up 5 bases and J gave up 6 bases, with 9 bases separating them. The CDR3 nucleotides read TGTGCCAGCAGTCCTCGGAGGGATACGCAGTATTTT. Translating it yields CASSPRRDTQYF.

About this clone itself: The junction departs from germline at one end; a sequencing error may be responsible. The CDR3 sequence is CSSSSLDDTQYF. The CDR3, as DNA: TGTTCCAGCAGCTCACTAGACGATACGCAGTATTTT. This chain joins TRBV7-9 and TRBJ2-3, with a weak D call TRBD2 (5 bases). The CDR3 is 12 residues long. Germline V CDR1 and CDR2: SEHNR, FQNEAQ (reference sequence).

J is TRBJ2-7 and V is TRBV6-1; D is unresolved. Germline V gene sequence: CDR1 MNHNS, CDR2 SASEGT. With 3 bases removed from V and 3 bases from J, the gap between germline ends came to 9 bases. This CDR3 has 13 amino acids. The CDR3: CASSDEAHYEQYF. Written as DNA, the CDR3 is TGTGCCAGCAGTGATGAGGCCCACTACGAGCAGTACTTC.

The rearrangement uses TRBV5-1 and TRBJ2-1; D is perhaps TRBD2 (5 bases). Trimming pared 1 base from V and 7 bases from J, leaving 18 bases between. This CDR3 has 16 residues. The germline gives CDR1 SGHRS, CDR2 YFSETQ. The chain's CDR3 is CASSLYVQRLGNEQFF. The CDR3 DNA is TGCGCCAGCAGCTTGTACGTCCAGCGGTTGGGTAATGAGCAGTTCTTC. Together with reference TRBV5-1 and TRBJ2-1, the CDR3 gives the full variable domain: KAGVTQTPRYLIKTRGQQVTLSCSPISGHRSVSWYQQTPGQGLQFLFEYFSETQRNKGNFPGRFSGRQFSNSRSEMNVSTLELGDSALYLCASSLYVQRLGNEQFFGPGTRLTVL.

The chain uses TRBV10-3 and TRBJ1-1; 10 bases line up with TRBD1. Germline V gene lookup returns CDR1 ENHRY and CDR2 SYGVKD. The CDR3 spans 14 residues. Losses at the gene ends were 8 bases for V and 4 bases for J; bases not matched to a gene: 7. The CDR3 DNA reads TGTGCCATCGACATGACAGGGGGCGGCACTGAAGCTTTCTTT. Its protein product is CAIDMTGGGTEAFF.

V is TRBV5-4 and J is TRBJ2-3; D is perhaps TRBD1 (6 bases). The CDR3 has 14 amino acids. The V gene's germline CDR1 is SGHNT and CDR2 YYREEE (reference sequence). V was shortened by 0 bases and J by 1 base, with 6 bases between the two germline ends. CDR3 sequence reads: CASSLDRGTDTQYF. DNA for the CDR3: TGTGCCAGCAGCTTGGACAGGGGCACAGATACGCAGTATTTT. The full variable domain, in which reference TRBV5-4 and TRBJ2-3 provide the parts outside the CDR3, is ETGVTQSPTHLIKTRGQQVTLRCSSQSGHNTVSWYQQALGQGPQFIFQYYREEENGRGNFPPRFSGLQFPNYSSELNVNALELDDSALYLCASSLDRGTDTQYFGPGTRLTVL.

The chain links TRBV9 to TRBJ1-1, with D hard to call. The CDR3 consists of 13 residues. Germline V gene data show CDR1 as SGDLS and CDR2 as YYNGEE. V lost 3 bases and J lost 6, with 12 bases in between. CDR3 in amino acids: CASSDHILSEAFF. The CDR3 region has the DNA TGTGCCAGCAGCGACCACATCTTATCTGAAGCTTTCTTT.